Listed below are T cell receptor beta chains from one sample, sequenced in a study of T cells in Graves' hyperthyroidism and ophthalmopathy. One entry per CDR3 protein, called by TCRdb with MiXCR from the multiplex PCR reads. The repertoire holds hundreds of thousands of distinct CDR3 sequences, with 46% as singletons. Sample: peripheral blood or thyroid tissue (not recorded which). These receptors were taken from a young woman with Graves' hyperthyroidism. Each CDR3 is given with its conserved first and last residue. The D gene is left open where the match is weak. A row's size may be missing; if present it is once, few, many or a size class.

clone_size: NA
j_call: TRBJ1-2
d_call: NA
v_call: TRBV7-2
cdr3_length: 14
cdr3_nt: TGTGCCAGCAGTCTGGACAGCTCGGACTATGGCTACACCTTC
cdr3_aa: CASSLDSSDYGYTF

clone_size: NA
j_call: TRBJ2-2
d_call: TRBD2
v_call: TRBV7-2
cdr3_length: 16
cdr3_nt: TGTGCCAGCAGTGAGTCCACGGGAGGGAACACCGGGGAGCTGTTTTTT
cdr3_aa: CASSESTGGNTGELFF

clone_size: NA
j_call: TRBJ2-7
d_call: NA
v_call: TRBV2
cdr3_length: 15
cdr3_nt: TGTGCCAGCAGTGAAGCGCTTCTAGCTCCCTACGAGCAGTACTTC
cdr3_aa: CASSEALLAPYEQYF

clone_size: NA
j_call: TRBJ2-7
d_call: NA
v_call: TRBV20-1
cdr3_length: 15
cdr3_nt: TGCAGTGCTCGTCACCCTCTAGTGAGCTCCTACGAGCAGTACTTC
cdr3_aa: CSARHPLVSSYEQYF

clone_size: many
j_call: TRBJ1-2
d_call: NA
v_call: TRBV7-2
cdr3_length: 13
cdr3_nt: TGTGCCAGCAGCTCAGGAAGAGAACAGAGGTCCTTTTTC
cdr3_aa: CASSSGREQRSFF

clone_size: many
j_call: TRBJ1-3
d_call: NA
v_call: TRBV9
cdr3_length: 13
cdr3_nt: TGTGCCAGCACCACCGGCTCTGGAAACACCATATATTTT
cdr3_aa: CASTTGSGNTIYF

clone_size: NA
j_call: TRBJ2-6
d_call: NA
v_call: TRBV24-1
cdr3_length: 15
cdr3_nt: TGTGCCACCAGTGACCTAGGGGCTGGGGCCAACGTCCTGACTTTC
cdr3_aa: CATSDLGAGANVLTF

clone_size: NA
j_call: TRBJ2-5
d_call: NA
v_call: TRBV7-9
cdr3_length: 14
cdr3_nt: TGTGCCAGCAGCGTTGTGGGGGACGTCGTGATCCAGTACTTC
cdr3_aa: CASSVVGDVVIQYF

clone_size: NA
j_call: TRBJ2-6
d_call: NA
v_call: TRBV7-6
cdr3_length: 15
cdr3_nt: TGTGCCAGCAGCTTAGACTACGCAGGGGCCAACGTCCTGACTTTC
cdr3_aa: CASSLDYAGANVLTF

clone_size: many
j_call: TRBJ2-7
d_call: TRBD2
v_call: TRBV24-1
cdr3_length: 13
cdr3_nt: TGTGCCACCAGTTCGGTAGCGGGAGTCGAGCAGTACTTC
cdr3_aa: CATSSVAGVEQYF

clone_size: once
j_call: TRBJ1-4
d_call: NA
v_call: TRBV11-1
cdr3_length: 13
cdr3_nt: TGTGCCAGCAGCACGGCAGGGTCGGAAAAACTGTTTTTT
cdr3_aa: CASSTAGSEKLFF

clone_size: many
j_call: TRBJ2-7
d_call: TRBD2
v_call: TRBV15
cdr3_length: 15
cdr3_nt: TGTGCCACCAGCAGAGATCGGCGGGAGGGCGGCGAGCAGTACTTC
cdr3_aa: CATSRDRREGGEQYF

clone_size: NA
j_call: TRBJ1-5
d_call: NA
v_call: TRBV6-5
cdr3_length: 14
cdr3_nt: TGTGCCAGCAACCCCACGGGGGGGCGACAGCCCCAGCATTTT
cdr3_aa: CASNPTGGRQPQHF

clone_size: many
j_call: TRBJ1-4
d_call: NA
v_call: TRBV14
cdr3_length: 14
cdr3_nt: TGTGCCAGCAGCCTACGTCCCGTGGAGGAAAAACTGTTTTTT
cdr3_aa: CASSLRPVEEKLFF

clone_size: once
j_call: TRBJ1-2
d_call: TRBD1
v_call: TRBV24-1
cdr3_length: 14
cdr3_nt: TGTGCCACCCCTCCTAGGACAGGGGGCTTTGGCTACACCTTC
cdr3_aa: CATPPRTGGFGYTF

clone_size: many
j_call: TRBJ2-7
d_call: TRBD1
v_call: TRBV2
cdr3_length: 14
cdr3_nt: TGTGCCAGCAGGGGGACAGGGGGCATCTACGAGCAGTACTTC
cdr3_aa: CASRGTGGIYEQYF

clone_size: NA
j_call: TRBJ2-2
d_call: NA
v_call: TRBV7-2
cdr3_length: 15
cdr3_nt: TGTGCCAGCAGCTTATTCCCGGGAGAGGTCGGGGAGCTGTTTTTT
cdr3_aa: CASSLFPGEVGELFF

clone_size: NA
j_call: TRBJ1-4
d_call: TRBD1
v_call: TRBV11-2
cdr3_length: 15
cdr3_nt: TGTGCCAGCACTTTCTCCGGGACAGAGAATGAAAAACTGTTTTTT
cdr3_aa: CASTFSGTENEKLFF

clone_size: NA
j_call: TRBJ2-7
d_call: NA
v_call: TRBV10-3
cdr3_length: 15
cdr3_nt: TGTGCCACCAGTGCTGGCGGTCCGAGCTCCTACGAGCAGTACTTC
cdr3_aa: CATSAGGPSSYEQYF

clone_size: NA
j_call: TRBJ1-6
d_call: TRBD1
v_call: TRBV25-1
cdr3_length: 15
cdr3_nt: TGTGCCAGCAGTGAATGGGGACAGGGTAATTCACCCCTCCACTTT
cdr3_aa: CASSEWGQGNSPLHF

clone_size: many
j_call: TRBJ1-1
d_call: NA
v_call: TRBV29-1
cdr3_length: 16
cdr3_nt: TGCAGCGTTGAAATAGGGACGCTCAGAAAGAACACTGAAGCTTTCTTT
cdr3_aa: CSVEIGTLRKNTEAFF

clone_size: NA
j_call: TRBJ1-4
d_call: NA
v_call: TRBV24-1
cdr3_length: 16
cdr3_nt: TGTGCCACCAGTGATTCCTTCGGGTCTCTCGGAGAAAAACTGTTTTTT
cdr3_aa: CATSDSFGSLGEKLFF

clone_size: NA
j_call: TRBJ1-2
d_call: TRBD1
v_call: TRBV29-1
cdr3_length: 13
cdr3_nt: TGCAGCGTTGGGGGACAGGGGGTCTATGGCTACACCTTC
cdr3_aa: CSVGGQGVYGYTF

clone_size: NA
j_call: TRBJ2-3
d_call: TRBD2
v_call: TRBV29-1
cdr3_length: 15
cdr3_nt: TGCAGCGTTGCTGTGGCGGGAGCGAGCTCAGATACGCAGTATTTT
cdr3_aa: CSVAVAGASSDTQYF

clone_size: NA
j_call: TRBJ1-6
d_call: NA
v_call: TRBV7-9
cdr3_length: 17
cdr3_nt: TGTGCCAGCAGCCAATCGGTGGGCCAAGGGACCTCTTCACCCCTCCACTTT
cdr3_aa: CASSQSVGQGTSSPLHF

clone_size: many
j_call: TRBJ1-2
d_call: NA
v_call: TRBV10-3
cdr3_length: 14
cdr3_nt: TGTGCCATCAGTGATGCCTTAAAGGGTGATGGCTACACCTTC
cdr3_aa: CAISDALKGDGYTF

clone_size: once
j_call: TRBJ2-5
d_call: NA
v_call: TRBV20-1
cdr3_length: 18
cdr3_nt: TGCAGTGCTAGATCTAGCGAACCCTTACAGGGGATCGGGGAGACCCAGTACTTC
cdr3_aa: CSARSSEPLQGIGETQYF